This T cell receptor (beta chain) was identified in a study of T cell repertoires in cytomegalovirus infection. There are many counts of this clonotype. What it recognizes is unknown. Each CDR3 protein is one row after TCRdb ran MiXCR on the reads. The sample has hundreds of thousands of distinct CDR3 sequences, around a third seen once. Germline CDR1 MGHRA, CDR2 YSYEKL. This CDR3 contains 14 residues. V gave up 0 bases and J gave up 4 bases, with 9 bases separating them. The sequence was obtained from a human donor in good health (CMV status not recorded). Some clones in this sample may be carry-over from other donors' samples. The sequencing here drew on cultured CD8+ T cells from PBMCs, taken from culture after CMV antigen stimulation. The chain uses TRBV4-1 and TRBJ1-2; D not resolved. CDR3 sequence reads: CASSQDGFGYGYTF. In nucleotides, the CDR3 is TGCGCCAGCAGCCAAGATGGTTTCGGCTATGGCTACACCTTC.